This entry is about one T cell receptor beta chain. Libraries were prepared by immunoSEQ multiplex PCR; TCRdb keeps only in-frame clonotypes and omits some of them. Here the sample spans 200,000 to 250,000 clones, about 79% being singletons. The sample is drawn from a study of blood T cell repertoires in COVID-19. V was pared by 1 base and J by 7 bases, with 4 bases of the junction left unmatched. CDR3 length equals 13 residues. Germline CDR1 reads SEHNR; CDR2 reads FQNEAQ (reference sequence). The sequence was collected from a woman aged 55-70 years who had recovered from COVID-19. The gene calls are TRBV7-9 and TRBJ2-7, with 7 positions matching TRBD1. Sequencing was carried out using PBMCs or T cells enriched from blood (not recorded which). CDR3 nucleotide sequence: TGTGCCAGCAGCTTAGGACAGGGTGGGGAGCAGTACTTC. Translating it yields CASSLGQGGEQYF.